This is a list of T cell receptor beta chains from one sample in a study of beta chain features in type 1 diabetes. The method was immunoSEQ multiplex PCR; TCRdb's version includes in-frame clones alone and lacks a portion of them. The table shows hundreds of thousands of clones, with around 15% occurring only once. Input material: central memory CD4+ T cells from blood. All receptors derive from a man under 40 in good health. The CDR3 runs from the conserved cysteine through the conserved F or W. Fields, in order: D gene, V gene, J gene, clone size, CDR3 protein, CDR3 DNA. The D gene is left open where the match is weak. The listing skips clone size in some rows; elsewhere it reads once, few, many or a size class.

d_call: .
v_call: TRBV27
j_call: TRBJ1-1
clone_size: few
cdr3_aa: CASSLGAGANTEAFF
cdr3_nt: TGTGCCAGCAGTTTAGGCGCAGGGGCGAACACTGAAGCTTTCTTT

d_call: .
v_call: TRBV29-1
j_call: TRBJ2-5
clone_size: few
cdr3_aa: CSVERQAGAQYF
cdr3_nt: TGCAGCGTTGAACGTCAGGCAGGAGCCCAGTACTTC

d_call: .
v_call: TRBV7-2
j_call: TRBJ1-2
clone_size: .
cdr3_aa: CASSLTLYGYTF
cdr3_nt: TGTGCCAGCAGCTTAACCCTATATGGCTACACCTTC

d_call: TRBD1
v_call: TRBV5-1
j_call: TRBJ1-5
clone_size: few
cdr3_aa: CASSLTGDSNQPQHF
cdr3_nt: TGCGCCAGCAGCTTGACAGGGGATAGCAATCAGCCCCAGCATTTT

d_call: .
v_call: TRBV29-1
j_call: TRBJ1-2
clone_size: few
cdr3_aa: CSVEEGARGYTF
cdr3_nt: TGCAGCGTTGAAGAGGGGGCGCGGGGCTACACCTTC

d_call: .
v_call: TRBV6-1
j_call: TRBJ1-1
clone_size: few
cdr3_aa: CASGLEGHTEAFF
cdr3_nt: TGTGCCAGCGGGTTGGAGGGTCACACTGAAGCTTTCTTT

d_call: .
v_call: TRBV7-2
j_call: TRBJ1-2
clone_size: few
cdr3_aa: CASSLWDYGYTF
cdr3_nt: TGTGCCAGCAGCCTCTGGGACTATGGCTACACCTTC

d_call: TRBD1
v_call: TRBV19
j_call: TRBJ1-1
clone_size: .
cdr3_aa: CASTPQGGTEAFF
cdr3_nt: TGTGCCAGTACCCCACAGGGGGGAACTGAAGCTTTCTTT

d_call: .
v_call: TRBV6-5
j_call: TRBJ1-2
clone_size: .
cdr3_aa: CASGYTGPPGYTF
cdr3_nt: TGTGCCAGCGGGTACACAGGACCCCCTGGCTACACCTTC

d_call: .
v_call: TRBV7-2
j_call: TRBJ1-2
clone_size: .
cdr3_aa: CASSTTGFLGYTF
cdr3_nt: TGTGCCAGCAGCACAACAGGGTTTCTTGGCTACACCTTC

d_call: TRBD2
v_call: TRBV7-2
j_call: TRBJ2-5
clone_size: .
cdr3_aa: CASSLELAGARETQYF
cdr3_nt: TGTGCCAGCAGCTTAGAACTAGCGGGCGCTAGAGAGACCCAGTACTTC

d_call: .
v_call: TRBV4-1
j_call: TRBJ1-6
clone_size: few
cdr3_aa: CASSQERQNSPLHF
cdr3_nt: TGCGCCAGCAGCCAAGAGAGACAAAATTCACCCCTCCACTTT

d_call: .
v_call: TRBV21-1
j_call: TRBJ2-1
clone_size: few
cdr3_aa: CASSRQGSYNEQFF
cdr3_nt: TGTGCCAGCAGTCGGCAGGGCTCCTACAATGAGCAGTTCTTC